This TCR beta chain was found in a study of blood T cell repertoires in COVID-19. Study-wide background: COVID-19 samples from acute and convalescent phases originated in the United States, Italy and Spain.

As handled by the study authors: Nucleated cell number was recorded as an estimate derived from reference gene primer amplification. Generated by immunoSEQ multiplex PCR, the TCRdb table keeps only in-frame clones and is missing some. V and J calls and clone size come straight from that table; D and trimming were deduced from the DNA. The sample yields hundreds of thousands of clones, around 80% seen once. The ends were cut back, 5 bases at V and 3 bases at J, with 11 bases in the middle. The CDR3 has 14 amino acids. CDR1 and CDR2 (germline): MDHEN, SYDVKM. Everyone who took part was 18 to 89 years old, and they came from 20 to 25 US areas. Membership in each cohort depended on participant-reported clinical history.

Input material: PBMCs or T cells enriched from blood (not recorded which). The chain uses TRBV28 and TRBJ1-5; unclear D gene. The receptor was isolated from a man younger than 40 with acute COVID-19. CDR3 amino acids: CASSPEAINQPQHF. CDR3 nucleotide sequence: TGTGCCAGCAGTCCCGAGGCGATCAATCAGCCCCAGCATTTT.